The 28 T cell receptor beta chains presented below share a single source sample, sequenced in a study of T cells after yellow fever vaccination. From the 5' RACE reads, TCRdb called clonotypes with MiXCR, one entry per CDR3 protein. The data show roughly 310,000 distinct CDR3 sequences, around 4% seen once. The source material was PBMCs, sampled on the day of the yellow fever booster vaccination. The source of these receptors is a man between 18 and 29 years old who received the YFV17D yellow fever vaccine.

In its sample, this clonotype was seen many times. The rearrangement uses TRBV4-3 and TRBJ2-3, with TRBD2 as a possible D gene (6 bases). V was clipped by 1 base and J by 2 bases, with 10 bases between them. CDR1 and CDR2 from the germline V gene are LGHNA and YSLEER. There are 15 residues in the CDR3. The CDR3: CASSQAPGVTDTQYF. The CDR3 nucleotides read TGCGCCAGCAGCCAAGCCCCGGGGGTCACAGATACGCAGTATTTT.

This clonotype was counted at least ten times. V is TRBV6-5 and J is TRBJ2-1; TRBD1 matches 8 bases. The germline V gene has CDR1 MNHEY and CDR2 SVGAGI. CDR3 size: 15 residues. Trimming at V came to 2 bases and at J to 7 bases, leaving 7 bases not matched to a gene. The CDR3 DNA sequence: TGTGCCAGCAGTTACAGGCAGGGGGCGTCAAATGAGCAGTTCTTC. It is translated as CASSYRQGASNEQFF.

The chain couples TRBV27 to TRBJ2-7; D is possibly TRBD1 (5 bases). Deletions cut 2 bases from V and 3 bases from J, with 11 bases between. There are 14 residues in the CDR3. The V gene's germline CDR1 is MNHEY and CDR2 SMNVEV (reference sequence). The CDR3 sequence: CASSLVGPYYEQYF. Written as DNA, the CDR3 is TGTGCCAGCAGTTTAGTGGGGCCCTACTACGAGCAGTACTTC.

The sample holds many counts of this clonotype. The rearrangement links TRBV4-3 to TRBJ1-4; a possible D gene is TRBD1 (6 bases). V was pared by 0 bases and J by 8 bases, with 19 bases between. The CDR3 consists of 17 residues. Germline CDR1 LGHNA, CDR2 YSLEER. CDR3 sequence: CASSQDYIPGVEEKLFF. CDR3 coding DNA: TGCGCCAGCAGCCAAGATTACATCCCAGGGGTGGAGGAAAAACTGTTTTTT.

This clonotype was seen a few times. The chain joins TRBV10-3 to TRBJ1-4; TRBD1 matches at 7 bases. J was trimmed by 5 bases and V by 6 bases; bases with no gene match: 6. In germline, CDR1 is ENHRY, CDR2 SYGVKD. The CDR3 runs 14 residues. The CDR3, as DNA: TGTGCCATCAGGGCGACAGGGCTAAATGAAAAACTGTTTTTT. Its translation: CAIRATGLNEKLFF.

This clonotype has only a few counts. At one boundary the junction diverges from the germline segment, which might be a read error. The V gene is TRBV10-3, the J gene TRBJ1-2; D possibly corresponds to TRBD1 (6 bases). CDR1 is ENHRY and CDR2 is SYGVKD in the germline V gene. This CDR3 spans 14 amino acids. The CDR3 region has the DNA TGTGCCATCACCCCGGACAGCAGCGTCTATGGCCACACCTTC. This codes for CAITPDSSVYGHTF.

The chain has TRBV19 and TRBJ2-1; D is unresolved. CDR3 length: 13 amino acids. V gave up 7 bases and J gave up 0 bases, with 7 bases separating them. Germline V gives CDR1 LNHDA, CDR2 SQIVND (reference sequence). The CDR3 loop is CASNPSSYNEQFF. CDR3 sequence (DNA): TGTGCCAGTAACCCCAGCTCCTACAATGAGCAGTTCTTC.

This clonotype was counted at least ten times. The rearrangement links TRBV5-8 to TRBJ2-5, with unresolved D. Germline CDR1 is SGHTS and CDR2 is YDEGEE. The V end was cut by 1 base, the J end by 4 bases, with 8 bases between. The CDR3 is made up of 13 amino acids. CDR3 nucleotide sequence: TGTGCCAGCAGCTTGATCCCTCGAGAGACCCAGTACTTC. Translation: CASSLIPRETQYF.

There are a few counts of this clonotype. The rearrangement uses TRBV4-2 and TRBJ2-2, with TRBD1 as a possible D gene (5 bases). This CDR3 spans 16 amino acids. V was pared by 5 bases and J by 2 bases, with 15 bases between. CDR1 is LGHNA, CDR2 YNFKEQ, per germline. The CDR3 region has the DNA TGTGCCAGCAGCAAAATACGACAGTCCAACACCGGGGAGCTGTTTTTT. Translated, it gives CASSKIRQSNTGELFF.

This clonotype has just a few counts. The CDR3 bases are TGTGCCAGTAGTCAGAGGGCGTCTGGAAACACCATATATTTT. Translating it yields CASSQRASGNTIYF. The genes are TRBV19 and TRBJ1-3; D gene unclear. CDR1 is LNHDA and CDR2 is SQIVND in the germline V gene (reference sequence). The V gene lost 5 bases and the J gene lost 1 base, with 9 bases spanning the gap. The CDR3 sequence is 14 residues long.

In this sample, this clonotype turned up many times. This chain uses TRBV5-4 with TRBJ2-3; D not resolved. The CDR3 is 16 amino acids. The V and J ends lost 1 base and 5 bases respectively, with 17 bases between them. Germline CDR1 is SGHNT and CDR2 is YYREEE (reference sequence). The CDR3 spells CASSLSSSRLGDTQYF. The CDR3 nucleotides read TGTGCCAGCAGCTTGAGCTCTAGTAGGTTGGGAGATACGCAGTATTTT.

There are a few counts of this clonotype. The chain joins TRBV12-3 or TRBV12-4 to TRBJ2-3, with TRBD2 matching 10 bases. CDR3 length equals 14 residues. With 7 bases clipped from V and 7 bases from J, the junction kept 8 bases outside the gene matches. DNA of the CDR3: TGTGCCAGCATCAAGCGGGGGGGTCAAAATACGCAGTATTTT. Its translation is CASIKRGGQNTQYF.

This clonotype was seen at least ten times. DNA for the CDR3: TGTGCCAGCAGCACCAGGACAGGGAGGGACACTGAAGCTTTCTTT. Translated, it gives CASSTRTGRDTEAFF. This chain connects TRBV21-1 to TRBJ1-1; TRBD1 is the table's D call, not checked against the DNA. TRBV21-1 is designated a pseudogene. This CDR3 is 15 amino acids long.

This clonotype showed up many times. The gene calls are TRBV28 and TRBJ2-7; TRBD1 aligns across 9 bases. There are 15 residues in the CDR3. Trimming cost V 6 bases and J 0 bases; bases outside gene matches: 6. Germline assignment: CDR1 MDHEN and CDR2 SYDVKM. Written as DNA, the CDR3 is TGTGCCAGCAGCCTTACAGGGGGCAGCTCCTACGAGCAGTACGTC. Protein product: CASSLTGGSSYEQYV.

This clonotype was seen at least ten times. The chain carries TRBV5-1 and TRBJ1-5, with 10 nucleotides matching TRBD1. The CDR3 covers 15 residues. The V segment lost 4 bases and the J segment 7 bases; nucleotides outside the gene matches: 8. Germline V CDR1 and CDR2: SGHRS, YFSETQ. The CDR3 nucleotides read TGCGCCAGCAGCCCGGGGACAGGGGTTACGCAGCCCCAGCATTTT. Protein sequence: CASSPGTGVTQPQHF.

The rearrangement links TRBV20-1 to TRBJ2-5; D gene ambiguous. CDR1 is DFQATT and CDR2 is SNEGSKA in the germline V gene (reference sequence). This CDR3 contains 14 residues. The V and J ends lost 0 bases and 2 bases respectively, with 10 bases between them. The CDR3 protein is CSARDVALQETQYF. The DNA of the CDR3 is TGCAGTGCTAGAGATGTAGCACTACAAGAGACCCAGTACTTC.

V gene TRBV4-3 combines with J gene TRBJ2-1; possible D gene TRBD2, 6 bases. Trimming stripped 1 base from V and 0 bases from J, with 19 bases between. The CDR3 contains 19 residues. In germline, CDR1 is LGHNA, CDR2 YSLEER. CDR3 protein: CASSQGEVRAPSSYNEQFF. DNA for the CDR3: TGCGCCAGCAGCCAAGGGGAGGTGAGGGCTCCAAGCTCCTACAATGAGCAGTTCTTC.

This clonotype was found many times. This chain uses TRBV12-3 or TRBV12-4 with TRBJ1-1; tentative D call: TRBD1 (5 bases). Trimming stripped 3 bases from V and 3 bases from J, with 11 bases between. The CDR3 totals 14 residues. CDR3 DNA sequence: TGTGCCAGCAGTTTTAATGGGGCTCACACTGAAGCTTTCTTT. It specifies CASSFNGAHTEAFF.

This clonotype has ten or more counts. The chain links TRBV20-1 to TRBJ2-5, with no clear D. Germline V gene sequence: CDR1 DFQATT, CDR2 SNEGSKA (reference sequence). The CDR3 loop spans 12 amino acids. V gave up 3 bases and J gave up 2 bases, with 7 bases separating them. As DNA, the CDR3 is TGCAGTGCTAGGACCATACAAGAGACCCAGTACTTC. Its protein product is CSARTIQETQYF.

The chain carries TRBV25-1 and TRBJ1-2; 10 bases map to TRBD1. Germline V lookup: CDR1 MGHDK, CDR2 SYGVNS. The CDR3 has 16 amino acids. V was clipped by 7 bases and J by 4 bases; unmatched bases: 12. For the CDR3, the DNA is TGTGCCAGCACACGGGACAGGGGAAAGTTCAGCTATGGCTACACCTTC. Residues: CASTRDRGKFSYGYTF.

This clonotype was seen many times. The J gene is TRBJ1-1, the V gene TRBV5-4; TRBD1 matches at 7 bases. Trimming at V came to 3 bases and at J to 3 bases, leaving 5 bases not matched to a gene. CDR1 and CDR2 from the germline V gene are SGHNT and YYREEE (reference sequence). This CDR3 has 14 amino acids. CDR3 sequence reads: CASSWGTADTEAFF. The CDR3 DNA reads TGTGCCAGCAGCTGGGGGACAGCAGACACTGAAGCTTTCTTT.

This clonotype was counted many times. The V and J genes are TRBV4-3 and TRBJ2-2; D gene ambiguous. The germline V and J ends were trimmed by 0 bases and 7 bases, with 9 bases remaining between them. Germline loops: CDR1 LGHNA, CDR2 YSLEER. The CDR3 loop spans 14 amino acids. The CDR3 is CASSQDPTGGELFF. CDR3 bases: TGCGCCAGCAGCCAAGATCCTACCGGCGGGGAGCTGTTTTTT.

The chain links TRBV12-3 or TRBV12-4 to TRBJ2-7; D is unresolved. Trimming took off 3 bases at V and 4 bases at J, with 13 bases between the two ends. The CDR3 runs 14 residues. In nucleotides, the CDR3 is TGTGCCAGCAGTTTGGCAGGTCCGAATTACGAGCAGTACTTC. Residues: CASSLAGPNYEQYF.

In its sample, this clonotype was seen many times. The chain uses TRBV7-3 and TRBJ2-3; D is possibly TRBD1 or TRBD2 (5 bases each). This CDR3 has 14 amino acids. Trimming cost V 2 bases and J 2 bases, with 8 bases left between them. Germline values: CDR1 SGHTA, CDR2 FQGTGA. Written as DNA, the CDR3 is TGTGCCAGCAGCTTAGGGGACGACACAGATACGCAGTATTTT. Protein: CASSLGDDTDTQYF. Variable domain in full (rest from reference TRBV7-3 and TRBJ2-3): GAGVSQTPSNKVTEKGKYVELRCDPISGHTALYWYRQSLGQGPEFLIYFQGTGAADDSGLPNDRFFAVRPEGSVSTLKIQRTERGDSAVYLCASSLGDDTDTQYFGPGTRLTVL.

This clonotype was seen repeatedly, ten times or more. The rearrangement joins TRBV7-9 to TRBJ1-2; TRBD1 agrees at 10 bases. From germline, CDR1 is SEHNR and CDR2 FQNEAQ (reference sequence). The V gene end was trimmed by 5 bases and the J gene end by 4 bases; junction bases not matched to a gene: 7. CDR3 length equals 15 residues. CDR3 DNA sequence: TGTGCCAGCAGCAAGGGACAGGGGCCTTTCTATGGCTACACCTTC. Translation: CASSKGQGPFYGYTF.

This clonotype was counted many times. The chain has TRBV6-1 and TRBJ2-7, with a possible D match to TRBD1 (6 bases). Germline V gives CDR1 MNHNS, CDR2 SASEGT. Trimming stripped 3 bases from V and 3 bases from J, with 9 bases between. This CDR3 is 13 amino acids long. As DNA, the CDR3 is TGTGCCAGCAGTGATCCCAGGGGCTACGAGCAGTACGTC. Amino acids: CASSDPRGYEQYV.

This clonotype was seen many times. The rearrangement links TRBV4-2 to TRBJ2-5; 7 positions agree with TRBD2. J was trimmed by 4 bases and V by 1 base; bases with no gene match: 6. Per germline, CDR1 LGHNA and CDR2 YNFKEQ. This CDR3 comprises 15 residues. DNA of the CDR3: TGTGCCAGCAGCCAAGCGGACCTAGCGGCAGAGACCCAGTACTTC. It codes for CASSQADLAAETQYF.

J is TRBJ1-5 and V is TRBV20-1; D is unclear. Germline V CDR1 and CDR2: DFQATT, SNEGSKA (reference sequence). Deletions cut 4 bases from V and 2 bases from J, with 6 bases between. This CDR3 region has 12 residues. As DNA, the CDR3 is TGCAGTGCTAAGGCAGGCAATCAGCCCCAGCATTTT. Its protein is CSAKAGNQPQHF.